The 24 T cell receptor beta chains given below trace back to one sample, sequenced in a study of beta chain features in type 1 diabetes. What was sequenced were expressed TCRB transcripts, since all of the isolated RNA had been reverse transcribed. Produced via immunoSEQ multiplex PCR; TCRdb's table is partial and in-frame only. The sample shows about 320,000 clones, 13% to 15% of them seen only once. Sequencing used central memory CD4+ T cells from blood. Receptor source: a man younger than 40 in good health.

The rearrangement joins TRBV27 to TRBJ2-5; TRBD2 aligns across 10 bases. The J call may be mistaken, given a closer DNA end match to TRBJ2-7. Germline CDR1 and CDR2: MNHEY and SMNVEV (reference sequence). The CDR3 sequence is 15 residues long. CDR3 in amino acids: CASRVSSGGSYEQYF. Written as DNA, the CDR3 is TGTGCCAGCAGAGTCTCTAGCGGGGGATCCTACGAGCAGTACTTC.

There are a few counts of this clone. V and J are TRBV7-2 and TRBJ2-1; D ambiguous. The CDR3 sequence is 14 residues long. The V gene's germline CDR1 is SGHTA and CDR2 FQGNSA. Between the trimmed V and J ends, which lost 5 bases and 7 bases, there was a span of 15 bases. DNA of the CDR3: TGTGCCAGCAGCCCCAGCCGGAGTGGGAATGAGCAGTTCTTC. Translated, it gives CASSPSRSGNEQFF. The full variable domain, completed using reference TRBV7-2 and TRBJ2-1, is GAGVSQSPSNKVTEKGKDVELRCDPISGHTALYWYRQSLGQGLEFLIYFQGNSAPDKSGLPSDRFSAERTGGSVSTLTIQRTQQEDSAVYLCASSPSRSGNEQFFGPGTRLTVL.

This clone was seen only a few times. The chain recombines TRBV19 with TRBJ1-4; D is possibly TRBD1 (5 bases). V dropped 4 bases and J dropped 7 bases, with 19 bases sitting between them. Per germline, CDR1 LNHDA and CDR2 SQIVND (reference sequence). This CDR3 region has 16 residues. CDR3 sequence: CASSTWQDILGEKLFF. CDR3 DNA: TGTGCCAGTAGTACGTGGCAGGACATCCTTGGTGAAAAACTGTTTTTT.

CDR3 in amino acids: CASSPGGSSYNSPLHF. Here the CDR3 DNA reads TGTGCCAGCAGCCCCGGGGGGAGCTCCTATAATTCACCCCTCCACTTT. The V call is TRBV7-2, the J call TRBJ1-6; tentatively, D is TRBD1 (5 bases). Trimming left V 5 bases short and J 0 bases short, with 11 bases between. Looked up from germline, CDR1 is SGHTA and CDR2 is FQGNSA. CDR3 length equals 16 residues.

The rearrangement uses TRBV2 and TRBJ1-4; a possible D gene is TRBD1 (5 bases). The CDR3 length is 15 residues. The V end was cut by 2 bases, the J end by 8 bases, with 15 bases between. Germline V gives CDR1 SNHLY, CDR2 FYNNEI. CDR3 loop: CASSESTTAIEKLFF. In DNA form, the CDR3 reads TGTGCCAGCAGTGAATCGACGACAGCGATAGAAAAACTGTTTTTT.

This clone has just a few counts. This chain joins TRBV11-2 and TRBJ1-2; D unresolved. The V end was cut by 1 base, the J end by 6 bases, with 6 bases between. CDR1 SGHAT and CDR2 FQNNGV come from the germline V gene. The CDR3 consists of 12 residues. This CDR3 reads CASSLGGNGYTF. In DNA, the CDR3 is TGTGCCAGCAGCTTAGGAGGGAATGGCTACACCTTC.

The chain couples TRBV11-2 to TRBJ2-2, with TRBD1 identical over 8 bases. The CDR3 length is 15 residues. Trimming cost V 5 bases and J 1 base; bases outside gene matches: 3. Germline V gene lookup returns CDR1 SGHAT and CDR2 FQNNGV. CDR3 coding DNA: TGTGCCAGCAGCCCCGGGACAGGGAACACCGGGGAGCTGTTTTTT. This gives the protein CASSPGTGNTGELFF.

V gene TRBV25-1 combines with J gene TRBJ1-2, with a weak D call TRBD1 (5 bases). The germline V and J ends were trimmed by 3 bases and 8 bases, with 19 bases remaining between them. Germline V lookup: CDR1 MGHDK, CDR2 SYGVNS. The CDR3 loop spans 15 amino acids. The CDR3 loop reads CASSDSQVPWTGYTF. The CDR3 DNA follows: TGTGCCAGCAGTGATTCACAGGTTCCTTGGACGGGCTACACCTTC.

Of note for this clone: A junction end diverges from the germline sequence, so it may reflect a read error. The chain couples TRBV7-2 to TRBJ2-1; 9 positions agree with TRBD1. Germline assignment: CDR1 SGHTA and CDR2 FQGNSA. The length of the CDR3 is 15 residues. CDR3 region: CASRLGTGRYNEQFF. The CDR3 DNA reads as TGTGCCAGCAGGTTAGGGACAGGGCGGTACAATGAGCAGTTCTTC.

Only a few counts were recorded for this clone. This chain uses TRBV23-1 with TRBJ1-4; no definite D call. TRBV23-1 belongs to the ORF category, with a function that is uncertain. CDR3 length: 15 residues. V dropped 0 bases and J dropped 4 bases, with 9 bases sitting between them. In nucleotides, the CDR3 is TGCGCCAGCAGTCAATCGGGCAGCGTTAATGAAAAACTGTTTTTT. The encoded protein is CASSQSGSVNEKLFF.

CDR3 in DNA: TGCGCCAGCAGCCAAGTGAGGCGCATAGCTAACTATGGCTACACCTTC. Amino acids: CASSQVRRIANYGYTF. The genes are TRBV4-1 and TRBJ1-2; no clear D. With 1 base removed from V and 0 bases from J, the gap between germline ends came to 12 bases. Germline values: CDR1 MGHRA, CDR2 YSYEKL. The CDR3 is 16 residues long.

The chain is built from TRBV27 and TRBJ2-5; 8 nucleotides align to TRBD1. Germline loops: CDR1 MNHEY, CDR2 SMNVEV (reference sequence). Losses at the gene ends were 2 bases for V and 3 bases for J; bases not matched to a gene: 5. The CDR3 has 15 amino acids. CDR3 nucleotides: TGTGCCAGCAGTTTACCAGGACAGGGAAAAGAGACCCAGTACTTC. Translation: CASSLPGQGKETQYF.

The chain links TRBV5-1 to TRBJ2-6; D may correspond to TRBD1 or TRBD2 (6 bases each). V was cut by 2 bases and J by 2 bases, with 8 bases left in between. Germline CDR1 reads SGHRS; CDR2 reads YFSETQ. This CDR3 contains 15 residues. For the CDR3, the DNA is TGCGCCAGCAGCTTCGGGGGCACTGGGGCCAACGTCCTGACTTTC. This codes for CASSFGGTGANVLTF. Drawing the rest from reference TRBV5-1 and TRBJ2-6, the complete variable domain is KAGVTQTPRYLIKTRGQQVTLSCSPISGHRSVSWYQQTPGQGLQFLFEYFSETQRNKGNFPGRFSGRQFSNSRSEMNVSTLELGDSALYLCASSFGGTGANVLTFGAGSRLTVL.

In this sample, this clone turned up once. The CDR3 sequence is CASSLPSRNEQFF. DNA for the CDR3: TGTGCCAGCAGCTTACCATCTCGCAATGAGCAGTTCTTC. V gene TRBV11-3 combines with J gene TRBJ2-1; D gene unclear. CDR1 is SGHNT, CDR2 YENEEA, per germline. The ends were cut back, 2 bases at V and 6 bases at J, with 8 bases in the middle. CDR3 length: 13 residues.

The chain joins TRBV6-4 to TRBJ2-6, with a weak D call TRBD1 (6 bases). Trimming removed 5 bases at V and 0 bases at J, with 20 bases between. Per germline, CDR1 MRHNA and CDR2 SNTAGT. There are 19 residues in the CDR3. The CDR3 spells CASSHKPQGPSSGANVLTF. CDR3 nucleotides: TGTGCCAGCAGTCACAAACCGCAGGGGCCAAGCTCTGGGGCCAACGTCCTGACTTTC.

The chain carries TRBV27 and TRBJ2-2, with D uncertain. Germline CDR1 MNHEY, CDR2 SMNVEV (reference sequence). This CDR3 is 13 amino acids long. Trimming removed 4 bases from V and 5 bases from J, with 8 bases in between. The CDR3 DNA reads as TGTGCCAGCAGTTCGACCCAGACCGGGGAGCTGTTTTTT. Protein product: CASSSTQTGELFF.

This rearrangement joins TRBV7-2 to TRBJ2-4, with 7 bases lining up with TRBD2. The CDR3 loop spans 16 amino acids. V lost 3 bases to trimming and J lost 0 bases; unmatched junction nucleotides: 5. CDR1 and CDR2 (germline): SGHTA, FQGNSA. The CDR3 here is CASSFRSGLAKNIQYF. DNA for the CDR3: TGTGCCAGCAGCTTCCGTAGCGGGTTAGCCAAAAACATTCAGTACTTC.

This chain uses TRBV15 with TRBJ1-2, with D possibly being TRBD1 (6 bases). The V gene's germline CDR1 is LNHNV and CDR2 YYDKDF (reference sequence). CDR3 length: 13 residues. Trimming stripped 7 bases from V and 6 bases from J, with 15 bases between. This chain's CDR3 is CATTTGRMHGYTF. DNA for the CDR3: TGTGCCACCACCACAGGGAGGATGCATGGCTACACCTTC.

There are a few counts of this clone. The CDR3 sequence: CASSSGHPSGANVLTF. The CDR3 nucleotides are TGTGCCAGCAGTTCGGGACATCCTTCTGGGGCCAACGTCCTGACTTTC. The chain joins TRBV6-5 to TRBJ2-6; D is possibly TRBD1 (6 bases). This CDR3 has 16 residues. Trimming left V 4 bases short and J 1 base short, with 11 bases between. Germline V gene sequence: CDR1 MNHEY, CDR2 SVGAGI.

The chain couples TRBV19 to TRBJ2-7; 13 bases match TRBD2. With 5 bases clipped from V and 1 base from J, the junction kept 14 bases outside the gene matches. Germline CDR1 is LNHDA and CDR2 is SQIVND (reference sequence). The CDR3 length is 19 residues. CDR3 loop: CASSVQGGTSGTLSYEQYV. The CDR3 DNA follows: TGTGCCAGTAGTGTCCAGGGGGGGACTAGCGGGACCCTTTCCTACGAGCAGTACGTC.

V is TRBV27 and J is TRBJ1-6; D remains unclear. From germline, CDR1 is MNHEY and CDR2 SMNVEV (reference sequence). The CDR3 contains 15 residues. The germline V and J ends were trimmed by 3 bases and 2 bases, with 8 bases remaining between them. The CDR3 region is CASSLANTYNSPLHF. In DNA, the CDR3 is TGTGCCAGCAGTTTGGCGAACACCTATAATTCACCCCTCCACTTT.

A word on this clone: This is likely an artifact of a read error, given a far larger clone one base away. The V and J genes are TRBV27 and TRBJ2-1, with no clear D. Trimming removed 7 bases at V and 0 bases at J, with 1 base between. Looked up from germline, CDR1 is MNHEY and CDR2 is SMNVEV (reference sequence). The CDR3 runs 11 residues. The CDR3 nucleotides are TGTGCCAGCACCTCCTACAATGAGCAGTTCTTC. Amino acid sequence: CASTSYNEQFF.

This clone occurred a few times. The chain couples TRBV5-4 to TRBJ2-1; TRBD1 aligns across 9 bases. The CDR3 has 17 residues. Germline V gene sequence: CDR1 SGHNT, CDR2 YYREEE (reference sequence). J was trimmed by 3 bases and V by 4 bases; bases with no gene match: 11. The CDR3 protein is CASSPKPGQGDYNEQFF. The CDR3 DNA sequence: TGTGCCAGCAGCCCTAAACCGGGACAGGGAGACTACAATGAGCAGTTCTTC.

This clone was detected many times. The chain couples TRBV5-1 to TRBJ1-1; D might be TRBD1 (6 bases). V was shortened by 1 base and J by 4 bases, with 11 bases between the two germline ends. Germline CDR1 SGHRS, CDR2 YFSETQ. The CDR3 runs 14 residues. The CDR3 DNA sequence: TGCGCCAGCAGCTTGTCTGGGGGCCCCACTGAAGCTTTCTTT. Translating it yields CASSLSGGPTEAFF.